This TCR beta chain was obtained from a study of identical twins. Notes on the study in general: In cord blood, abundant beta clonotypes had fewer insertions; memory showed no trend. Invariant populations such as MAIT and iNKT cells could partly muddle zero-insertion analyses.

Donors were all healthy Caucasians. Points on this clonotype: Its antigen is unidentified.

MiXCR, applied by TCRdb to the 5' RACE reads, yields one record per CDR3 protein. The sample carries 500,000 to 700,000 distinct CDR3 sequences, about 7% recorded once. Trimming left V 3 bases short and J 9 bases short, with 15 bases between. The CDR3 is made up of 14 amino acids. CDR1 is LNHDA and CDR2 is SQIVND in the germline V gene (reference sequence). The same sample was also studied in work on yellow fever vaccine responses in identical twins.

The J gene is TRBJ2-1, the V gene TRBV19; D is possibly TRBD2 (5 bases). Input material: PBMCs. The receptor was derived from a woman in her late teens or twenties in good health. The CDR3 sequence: CASSMRARPGEQFF. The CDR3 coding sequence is TGTGCCAGTAGTATGAGGGCGCGTCCAGGTGAGCAGTTCTTC.